This TCR beta chain was identified during a study of human T cells and chemical hapten exposure. About the research overall: Minor pooled library volume differences mainly drove per-sample TCR yield variation.

Trimming took 3 bases from V and 5 from J, leaving 16 bases between them. Looked up from germline, CDR1 is SGHRS and CDR2 is YFSETQ. The length of the CDR3 is 15 residues. The library tagged individual cDNA molecules with unique molecular identifiers. Original data processing: Samples had a median of around 92,000 TCRs, ranging roughly 20,000 to 750,000. TCRdb itself ran the RACE reads through MiXCR, one entry per CDR3 protein. Here the V and J calls rest on TCRdb's processing, not on the authors' analysis. The profile shows approximately 84,000 distinct CDR3 sequences, about 8.6% of them singletons. As for time point: healthy volunteer bleed at 6 weeks. Unfractionated whole blood served as the source for total RNA extraction.

The sequencing sample was made of whole blood. V usage is TRBV5-1 and J usage is TRBJ2-3; D is possibly TRBD2 (6 bases). The TCR comes from a male donor in good health. Some clones in this sample may be carry-over from other donors' samples. The CDR3 coding sequence is TGCGCCAGCAGCTCGTGGGACTTCGAGGGAGATACGCAGTATTTT. Protein product: CASSSWDFEGDTQYF.